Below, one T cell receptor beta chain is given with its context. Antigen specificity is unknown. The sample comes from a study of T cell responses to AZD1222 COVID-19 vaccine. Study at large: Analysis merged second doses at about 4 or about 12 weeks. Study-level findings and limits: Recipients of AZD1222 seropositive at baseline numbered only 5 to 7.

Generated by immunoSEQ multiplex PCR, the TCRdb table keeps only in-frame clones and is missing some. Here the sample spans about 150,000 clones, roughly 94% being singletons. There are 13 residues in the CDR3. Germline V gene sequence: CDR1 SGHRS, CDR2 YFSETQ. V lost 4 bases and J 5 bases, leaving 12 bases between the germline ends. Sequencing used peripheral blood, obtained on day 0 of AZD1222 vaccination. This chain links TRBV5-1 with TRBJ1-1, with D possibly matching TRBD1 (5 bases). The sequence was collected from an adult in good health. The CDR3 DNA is TGCGCCAGCAGCGACTCGCAGGGAACTGAAGCTTTCTTT. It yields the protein CASSDSQGTEAFF.